This T cell receptor (beta chain) was identified during a study of T cell repertoires in cytomegalovirus infection. Across the study: Carrying CMV and the relevant HLA type showed in public TCR beta signatures.

Study observations and caveats: Dominating the ex vivo response were TCR beta clonotypes that were CMV-specific and HLA-C-restricted. Cumulative public TCR beta family frequency identified CMV carriers with the relevant HLA.

The V gene end was trimmed by 3 bases and the J gene end by 0 bases; junction bases not matched to a gene: 11. This CDR3 comprises 20 residues. Germline V CDR1 and CDR2: ENHRY, SYGVKD. TCRdb independently ran MiXCR on the reads; one entry per CDR3 protein. Among roughly 150,000 distinct CDR3 sequences, roughly a third were seen once, and the ten largest hold around half. This clonotype appeared a few times. No antigen is known for it. This clonotype was sampled from a human donor in good health (CMV status not recorded). Some clones in this sample may be carry-over from other donors' samples. The sequenced sample was CD8+ T cells from cultured PBMCs, obtained from culture after CMV antigen stimulation. The chain combines TRBV10-3 with TRBJ2-6; TRBD1 agrees at 10 bases. CDR3 DNA sequence: TGTGCCATCAGTGAAGGTCCCGGGACAGGGGACTACTCTGGGGCCAACGTCCTGACTTTC. Translating it yields CAISEGPGTGDYSGANVLTF.